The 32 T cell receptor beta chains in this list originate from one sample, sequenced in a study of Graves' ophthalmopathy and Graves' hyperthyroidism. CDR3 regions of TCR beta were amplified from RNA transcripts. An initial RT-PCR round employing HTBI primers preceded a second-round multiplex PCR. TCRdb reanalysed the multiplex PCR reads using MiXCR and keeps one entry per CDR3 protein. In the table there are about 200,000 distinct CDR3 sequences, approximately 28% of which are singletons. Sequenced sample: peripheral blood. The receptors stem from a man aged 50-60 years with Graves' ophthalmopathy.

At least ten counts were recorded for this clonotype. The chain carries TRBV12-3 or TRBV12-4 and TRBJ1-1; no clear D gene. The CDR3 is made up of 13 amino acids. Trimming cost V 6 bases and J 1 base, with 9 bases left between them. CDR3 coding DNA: TGTGCCAGCAGGGAAGAGGAGAACACTGAAGCTTTCTTT. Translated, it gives CASREEENTEAFF.

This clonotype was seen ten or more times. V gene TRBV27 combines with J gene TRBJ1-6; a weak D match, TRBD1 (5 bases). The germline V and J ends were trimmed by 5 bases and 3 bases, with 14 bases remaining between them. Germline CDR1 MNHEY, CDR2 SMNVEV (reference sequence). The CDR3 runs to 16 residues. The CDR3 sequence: CASSPPGGYYNSPLHF. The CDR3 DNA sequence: TGTGCCAGCAGTCCCCCTGGGGGGTACTATAATTCACCCCTCCACTTT.

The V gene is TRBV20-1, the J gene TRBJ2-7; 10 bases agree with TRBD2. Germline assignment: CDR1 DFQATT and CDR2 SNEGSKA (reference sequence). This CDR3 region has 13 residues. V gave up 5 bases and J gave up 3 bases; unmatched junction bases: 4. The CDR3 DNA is TGCAGTGCTTCGACTAGCGGGTACTACGAGCAGTACTTC. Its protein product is CSASTSGYYEQYF.

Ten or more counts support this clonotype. The CDR3 DNA follows: TGTGCCAGCCGGACGGACTTCTCCGAGCAGTACTTC. Protein sequence: CASRTDFSEQYF. The chain combines TRBV6-2 or TRBV6-3 with TRBJ2-7; perhaps TRBD2 as D (5 bases). Germline CDR1 and CDR2: MNHEY and SVGEGT. V lost 8 bases to trimming and J lost 6 bases, with 14 bases between them. CDR3 size: 12 residues.

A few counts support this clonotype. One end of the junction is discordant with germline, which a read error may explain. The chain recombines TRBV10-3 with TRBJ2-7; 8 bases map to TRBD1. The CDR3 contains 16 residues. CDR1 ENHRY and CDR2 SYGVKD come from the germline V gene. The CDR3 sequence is CANSPPWTGRTYEQYF. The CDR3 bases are TGTGCCAACAGTCCTCCGTGGACAGGGAGGACCTACGAGCAGTACTTC.

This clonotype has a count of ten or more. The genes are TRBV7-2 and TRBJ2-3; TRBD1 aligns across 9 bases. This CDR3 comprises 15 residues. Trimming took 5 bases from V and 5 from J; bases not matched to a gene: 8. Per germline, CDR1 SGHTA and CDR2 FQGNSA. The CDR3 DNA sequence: TGTGCCAGCAGCCCCCGGGACAGGGCGAGAGATACGCAGTATTTT. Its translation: CASSPRDRARDTQYF. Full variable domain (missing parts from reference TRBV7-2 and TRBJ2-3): GAGVSQSPSNKVTEKGKDVELRCDPISGHTALYWYRQSLGQGLEFLIYFQGNSAPDKSGLPSDRFSAERTGGSVSTLTIQRTQQEDSAVYLCASSPRDRARDTQYFGPGTRLTVL.

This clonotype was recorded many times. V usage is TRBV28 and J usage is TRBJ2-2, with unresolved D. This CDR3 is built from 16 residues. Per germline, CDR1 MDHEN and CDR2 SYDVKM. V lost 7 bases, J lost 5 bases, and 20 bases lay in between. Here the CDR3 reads CASKFNPLGRTGELFF. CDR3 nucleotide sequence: TGTGCCAGCAAGTTTAATCCATTGGGTCGGACCGGGGAGCTGTTTTTT.

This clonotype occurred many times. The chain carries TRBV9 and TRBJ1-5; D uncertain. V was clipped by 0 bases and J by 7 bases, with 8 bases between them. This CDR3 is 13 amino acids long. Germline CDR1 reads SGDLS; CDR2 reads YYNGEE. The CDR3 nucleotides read TGTGCCAGCAGCGTAGCCCCCGGGCAGCCCCAGCATTTT. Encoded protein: CASSVAPGQPQHF.

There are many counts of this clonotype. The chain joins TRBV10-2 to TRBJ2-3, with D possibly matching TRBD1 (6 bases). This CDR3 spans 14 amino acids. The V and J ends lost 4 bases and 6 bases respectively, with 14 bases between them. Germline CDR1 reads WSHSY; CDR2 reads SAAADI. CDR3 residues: CASSVRGQGDTQYF. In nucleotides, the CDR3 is TGCGCCAGCAGTGTTCGGGGACAAGGCGATACGCAGTATTTT.

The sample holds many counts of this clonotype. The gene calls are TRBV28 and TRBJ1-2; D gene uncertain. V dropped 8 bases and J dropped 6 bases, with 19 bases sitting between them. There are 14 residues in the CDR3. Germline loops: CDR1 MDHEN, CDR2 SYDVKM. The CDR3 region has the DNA TGTGCCAGCCGCGGGCTCGCAGGACTTCATGGCTACACCTTC. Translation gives CASRGLAGLHGYTF.

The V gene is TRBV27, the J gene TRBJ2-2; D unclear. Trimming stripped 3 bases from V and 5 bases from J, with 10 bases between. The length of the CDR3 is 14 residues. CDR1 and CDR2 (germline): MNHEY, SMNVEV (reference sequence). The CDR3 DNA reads TGTGCCAGCAGTTTCTGGCGGTCGACCGGGGAGCTGTTTTTT. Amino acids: CASSFWRSTGELFF.

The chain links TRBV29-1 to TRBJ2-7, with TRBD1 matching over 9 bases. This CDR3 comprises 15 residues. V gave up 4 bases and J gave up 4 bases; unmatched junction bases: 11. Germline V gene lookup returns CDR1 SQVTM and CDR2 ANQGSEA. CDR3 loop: CSVVTGTGNWYEQYF. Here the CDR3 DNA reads TGCAGCGTTGTAACCGGGACAGGGAATTGGTACGAGCAGTACTTC.

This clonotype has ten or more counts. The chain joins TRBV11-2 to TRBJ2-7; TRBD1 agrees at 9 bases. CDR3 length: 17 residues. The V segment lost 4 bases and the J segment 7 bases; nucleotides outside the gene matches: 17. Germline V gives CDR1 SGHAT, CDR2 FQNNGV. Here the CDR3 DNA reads TGTGCCAGCAGCTCAGACGGACCCGGGACAGGGTTGTTTGAGCAGTACTTC. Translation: CASSSDGPGTGLFEQYF.

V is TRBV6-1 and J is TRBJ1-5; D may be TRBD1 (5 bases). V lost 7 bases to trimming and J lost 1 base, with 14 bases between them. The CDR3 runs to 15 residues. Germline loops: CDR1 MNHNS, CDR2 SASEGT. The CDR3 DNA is TGTGCCAGCACCTCCCGTCGGGGGAGCAATCAGCCCCAGCATTTT. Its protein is CASTSRRGSNQPQHF.

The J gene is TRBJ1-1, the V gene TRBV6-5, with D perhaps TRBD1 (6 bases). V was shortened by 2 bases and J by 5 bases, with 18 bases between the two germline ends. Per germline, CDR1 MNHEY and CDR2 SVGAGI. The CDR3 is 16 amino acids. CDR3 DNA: TGTGCCAGCAGTTACGATTCGTTTTTAGGGGGGACTGAAGCTTTCTTT. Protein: CASSYDSFLGGTEAFF.

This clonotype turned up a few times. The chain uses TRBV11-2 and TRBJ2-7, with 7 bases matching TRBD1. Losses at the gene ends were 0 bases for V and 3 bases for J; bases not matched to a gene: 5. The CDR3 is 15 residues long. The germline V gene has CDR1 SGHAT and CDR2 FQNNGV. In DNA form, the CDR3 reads TGTGCCAGCAGCTTAGATGGGGGACAGAACTACGAGCAGTACTTC. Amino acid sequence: CASSLDGGQNYEQYF.

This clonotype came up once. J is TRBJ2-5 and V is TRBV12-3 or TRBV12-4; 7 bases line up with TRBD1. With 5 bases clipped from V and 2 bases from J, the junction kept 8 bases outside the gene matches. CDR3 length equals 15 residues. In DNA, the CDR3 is TGTGCCAGCAGTCTCTGGGACAGCTCTCAAGAGACCCAGTACTTC. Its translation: CASSLWDSSQETQYF.

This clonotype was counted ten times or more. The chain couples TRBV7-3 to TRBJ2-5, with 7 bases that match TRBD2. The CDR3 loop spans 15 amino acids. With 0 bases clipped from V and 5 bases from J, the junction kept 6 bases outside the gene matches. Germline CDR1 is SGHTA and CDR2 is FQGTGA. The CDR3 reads CASSLTAGVRETQYF. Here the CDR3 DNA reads TGTGCCAGCAGCTTAACTGCGGGAGTGAGGGAGACCCAGTACTTC.

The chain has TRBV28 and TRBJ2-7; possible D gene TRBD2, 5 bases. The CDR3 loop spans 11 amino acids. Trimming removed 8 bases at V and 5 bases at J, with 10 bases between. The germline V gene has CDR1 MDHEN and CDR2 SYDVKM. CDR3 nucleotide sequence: TGTGCCAGCTATACTAGGCACGAGCAGTACTTC. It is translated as CASYTRHEQYF.

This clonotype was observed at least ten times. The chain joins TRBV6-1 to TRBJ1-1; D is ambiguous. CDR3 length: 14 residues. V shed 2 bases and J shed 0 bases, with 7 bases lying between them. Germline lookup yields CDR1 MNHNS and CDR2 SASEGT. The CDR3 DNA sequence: TGTGCCAGCAGTGAACTTCAGGTGAACACTGAAGCTTTCTTT. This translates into CASSELQVNTEAFF.

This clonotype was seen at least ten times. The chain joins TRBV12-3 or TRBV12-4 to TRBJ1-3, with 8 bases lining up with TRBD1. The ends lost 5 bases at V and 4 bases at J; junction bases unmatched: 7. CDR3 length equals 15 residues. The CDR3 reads CASSPRQGYGNTIYF. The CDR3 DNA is TGTGCCAGCAGTCCTAGACAGGGGTACGGAAACACCATATATTTT.

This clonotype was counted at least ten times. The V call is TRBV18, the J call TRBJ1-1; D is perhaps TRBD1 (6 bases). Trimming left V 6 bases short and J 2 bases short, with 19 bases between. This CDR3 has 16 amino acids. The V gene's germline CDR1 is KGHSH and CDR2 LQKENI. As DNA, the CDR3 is TGTGCCAGCTCCACCCGACCGCCAGGGGTTAACACTGAAGCTTTCTTT. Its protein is CASSTRPPGVNTEAFF.

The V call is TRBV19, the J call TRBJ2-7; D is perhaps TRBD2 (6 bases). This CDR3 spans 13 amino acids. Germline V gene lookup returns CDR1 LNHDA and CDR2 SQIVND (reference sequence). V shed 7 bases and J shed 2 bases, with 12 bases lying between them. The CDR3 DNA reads TGTGCCAGTACGGGGGACGGAACCTACGAGCAGTACTTC. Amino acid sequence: CASTGDGTYEQYF.

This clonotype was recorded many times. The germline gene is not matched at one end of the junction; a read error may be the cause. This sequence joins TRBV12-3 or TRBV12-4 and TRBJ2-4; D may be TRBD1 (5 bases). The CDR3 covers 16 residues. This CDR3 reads CACSSRTLLAKNIQYF. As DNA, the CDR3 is TGTGCCTGCAGCTCTCGGACATTACTAGCCAAAAACATTCAGTACTTC.

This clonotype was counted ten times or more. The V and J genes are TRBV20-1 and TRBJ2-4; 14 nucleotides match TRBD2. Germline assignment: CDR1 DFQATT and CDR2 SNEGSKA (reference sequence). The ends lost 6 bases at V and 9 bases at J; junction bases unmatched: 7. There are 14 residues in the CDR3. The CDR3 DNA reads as TGCAGTGCAGGGACTAGCGGGAGTACTGGCATTCAGTACTTC. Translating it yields CSAGTSGSTGIQYF.

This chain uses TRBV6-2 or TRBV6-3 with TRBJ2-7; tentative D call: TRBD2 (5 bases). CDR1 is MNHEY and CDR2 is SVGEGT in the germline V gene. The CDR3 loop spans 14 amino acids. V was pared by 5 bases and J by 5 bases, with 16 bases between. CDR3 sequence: CASSDFEEVDEQYF. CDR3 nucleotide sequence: TGTGCCAGCAGTGATTTCGAGGAGGTGGACGAGCAGTACTTC.

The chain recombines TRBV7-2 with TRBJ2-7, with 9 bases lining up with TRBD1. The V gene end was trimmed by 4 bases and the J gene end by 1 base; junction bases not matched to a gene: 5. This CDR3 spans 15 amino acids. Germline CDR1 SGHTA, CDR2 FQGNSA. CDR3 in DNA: TGTGCCAGCAGCTCACAGACAGGGGGATCCTACGAGCAGTACTTC. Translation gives CASSSQTGGSYEQYF. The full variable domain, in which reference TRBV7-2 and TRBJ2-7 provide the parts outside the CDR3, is GAGVSQSPSNKVTEKGKDVELRCDPISGHTALYWYRQSLGQGLEFLIYFQGNSAPDKSGLPSDRFSAERTGGSVSTLTIQRTQQEDSAVYLCASSSQTGGSYEQYFGPGTRLTVT.

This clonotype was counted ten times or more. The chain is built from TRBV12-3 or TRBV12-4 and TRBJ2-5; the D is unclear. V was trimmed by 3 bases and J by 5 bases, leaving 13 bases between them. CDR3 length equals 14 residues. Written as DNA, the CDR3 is TGTGCCAGCAGTTTTCGGGTGCTCGGCGAGACCCAGTACTTC. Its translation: CASSFRVLGETQYF.

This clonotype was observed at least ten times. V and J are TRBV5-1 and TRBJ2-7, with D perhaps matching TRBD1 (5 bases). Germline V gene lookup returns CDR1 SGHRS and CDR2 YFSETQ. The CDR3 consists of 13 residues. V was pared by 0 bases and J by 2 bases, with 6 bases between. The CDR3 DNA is TGCGCCAGCAGCTTGGACAGGCCCTACGAGCAGTACTTC. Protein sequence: CASSLDRPYEQYF. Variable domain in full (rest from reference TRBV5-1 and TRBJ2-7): KAGVTQTPRYLIKTRGQQVTLSCSPISGHRSVSWYQQTPGQGLQFLFEYFSETQRNKGNFPGRFSGRQFSNSRSEMNVSTLELGDSALYLCASSLDRPYEQYFGPGTRLTVT.

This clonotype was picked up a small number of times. In nucleotides, the CDR3 is TGTGCCAGCTCACCACCCGGGACAGGGGTTCTCTACGAGCAGTACTTC. It encodes CASSPPGTGVLYEQYF. V usage is TRBV18 and J usage is TRBJ2-7, with 10 bases matching TRBD1. J lost 3 bases, V lost 0 bases, and 5 bases had no gene match. The CDR3 is made up of 16 amino acids. CDR1 is KGHSH, CDR2 LQKENI, per germline.

This CDR3 is CASSKGLAQTYEQYF. As DNA, the CDR3 is TGTGCCAGCAGCAAGGGACTAGCGCAGACCTACGAGCAGTACTTC. The chain uses TRBV28 and TRBJ2-7, with 10 bases lining up with TRBD2. Germline V gives CDR1 MDHEN, CDR2 SYDVKM. The trim removed 6 bases at V and 2 bases at J, leaving 7 bases unmatched. This CDR3 contains 15 residues.

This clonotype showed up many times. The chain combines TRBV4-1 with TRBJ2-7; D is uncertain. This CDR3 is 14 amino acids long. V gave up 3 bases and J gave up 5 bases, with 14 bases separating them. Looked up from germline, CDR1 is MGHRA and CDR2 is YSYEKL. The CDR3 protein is CASSQATFPHEQYF. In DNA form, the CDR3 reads TGCGCCAGCAGCCAGGCGACCTTTCCCCACGAGCAGTACTTC.